This T cell receptor (beta chain) came from a study of cytomegalovirus exposure and HLA in healthy donors. Germline V gene sequence: CDR1 MNHEY, CDR2 SVGAGI. The CDR3 runs to 14 residues. V gave up 3 bases and J gave up 0 bases, with 6 bases separating them. The PCR was carried out with 60 Vbeta primers and 13 Jbeta primers. Some clones are missing from TCRdb's copy, which holds only in-frame ones; the method was immunoSEQ multiplex PCR. Of 150,000 to 200,000 clones detected, under 70% appear once; the ten largest clones hold less than 3.5%. Sequenced: PBMCs. The chain links TRBV6-5 to TRBJ1-5; tentatively, D is TRBD1 (5 bases). The TCR was taken from a woman aged 40 to 50 in good health and CMV-seropositive. The CDR3 DNA is TGTGCCAGCAGTTATGACAGTAGCAATCAGCCCCAGCATTTT. It codes for CASSYDSSNQPQHF.